These 14 T cell receptor beta chains were all obtained from the same sample, sequenced in a study of blood T cell repertoires in COVID-19. Only in-frame clones appear in the TCRdb table, and some are missing; sequencing was by immunoSEQ multiplex PCR. The top ten clones hold about 1.5% of a sample with about 250,000 clones, about four fifths of them seen once. The sequenced sample consisted of peripheral blood. The receptors were sampled from a woman between 40 and 55 years old who had recovered from COVID-19.

V is TRBV5-1 and J is TRBJ2-5, with TRBD1 matching over 7 bases. Germline V lookup: CDR1 SGHRS, CDR2 YFSETQ. This CDR3 is 14 amino acids long. V lost 4 bases, J lost 5 bases, and 8 bases stayed unmatched. The CDR3, as DNA: TGCGCCAGCAGCCCGGGACAGAGGATGGAGACCCAGTACTTC. Translated: CASSPGQRMETQYF.

The chain couples TRBV3-1 (or the pseudogene TRBV3-2) to TRBJ2-3; 7 nucleotides align to TRBD1. With V trimmed by 2 bases and J by 5 bases, 7 bases remained unmatched. This CDR3 is 15 amino acids long. Looked up from germline, CDR1 is LGHDT and CDR2 is YNNKEL (reference sequence). The CDR3 reads CASSQSRGWGDTQYF. DNA for the CDR3: TGTGCCAGCAGCCAAAGCAGGGGGTGGGGAGATACGCAGTATTTT.

This rearrangement joins TRBV29-1 to TRBJ2-5, with 7 bases identical to TRBD1. Germline trimming cut 7 bases from V and 4 bases from J; bases unmatched to any gene: 12. Per the germline V gene, CDR1 is SQVTM and CDR2 is ANQGSEA. CDR3 length: 14 amino acids. DNA for the CDR3: TGCAGCGGGTGTCAAGGGACAGCCGGAGAGACCCAGTACTTC. Translated, it gives CSGCQGTAGETQYF.

Only one count was recorded for this clone. The J gene is TRBJ2-5, the V gene TRBV5-7, with 7 bases matching TRBD1. Being an ORF, TRBV5-7 has a function that is uncertain. With 4 bases clipped from V and 3 bases from J, the junction kept 12 bases outside the gene matches. The CDR3 extends over 16 amino acids. Written as DNA, the CDR3 is TGTGCCAGCAGCCGCAAGGCCGACAGGGTGGAAGAGACCCAGTACTTC. Amino acids: CASSRKADRVEETQYF.

This chain uses TRBV15 with TRBJ1-2; 8 nucleotides agree with TRBD1. The CDR3 loop spans 19 amino acids. The V gene end was trimmed by 5 bases and the J gene end by 3 bases; junction bases not matched to a gene: 20. Germline V gene lookup returns CDR1 LNHNV and CDR2 YYDKDF (reference sequence). The CDR3 is CATSGNRGDRGQDYYGYTF. CDR3 nucleotides: TGTGCCACCAGCGGGAACAGGGGGGACAGAGGCCAGGATTACTATGGCTACACCTTC.

The chain is built from TRBV7-2 and TRBJ2-7; D is undetermined. The CDR3 is made up of 11 amino acids. Germline CDR1 SGHTA, CDR2 FQGNSA. The V end lost 1 base, the J end lost 9 bases, and 7 bases lay between the germline ends. The CDR3 spells CASSLDSRQYF. CDR3 nucleotide sequence: TGTGCCAGCAGCTTAGATAGTAGGCAGTACTTC.

The CDR3 DNA is TGTGCCAGCAGCTGGAGGGACAGGAAGAGCTATGGCTACACCTTC. Translated: CASSWRDRKSYGYTF. The chain employs TRBV5-4 and TRBJ1-2; TRBD1 aligns across 8 bases. Germline V gene sequence: CDR1 SGHNT, CDR2 YYREEE (reference sequence). V shed 3 bases, J shed 4 bases, and the junction held 8 bases outside the gene matches. CDR3 size: 15 residues. The whole variable domain, remainder taken from reference TRBV5-4 and TRBJ1-2, is ETGVTQSPTHLIKTRGQQVTLRCSSQSGHNTVSWYQQALGQGPQFIFQYYREEENGRGNFPPRFSGLQFPNYSSELNVNALELDDSALYLCASSWRDRKSYGYTFGSGTRLTVV.

This chain connects TRBV5-1 to TRBJ1-4; D might be TRBD1 (6 bases). The germline gives CDR1 SGHRS, CDR2 YFSETQ. V gave up 0 bases and J gave up 5 bases, with 11 bases separating them. The CDR3 is 15 amino acids. The CDR3 DNA is TGCGCCAGCAGCTTGGCAGGGGCTGCGAATGAAAAACTGTTTTTT. Protein sequence: CASSLAGAANEKLFF. Complete variable domain (other parts from reference TRBV5-1 and TRBJ1-4): KAGVTQTPRYLIKTRGQQVTLSCSPISGHRSVSWYQQTPGQGLQFLFEYFSETQRNKGNFPGRFSGRQFSNSRSEMNVSTLELGDSALYLCASSLAGAANEKLFFGSGTQLSVL.

V usage is TRBV5-3 and J usage is TRBJ2-1, with 10 nucleotides matching TRBD2. TRBV5-3 belongs to the ORF category, with a function that is uncertain. The CDR3 sequence is 15 residues long. The V gene end was trimmed by 6 bases and the J gene end by 2 bases; junction bases not matched to a gene: 5. In DNA form, the CDR3 reads TGTGCCAGAACTTCAAGCGGGGGGGCCTACAATGAGCAGTTCTTC. It translates to CARTSSGGAYNEQFF.

This chain connects TRBV7-9 to TRBJ2-5; possible D gene TRBD2, 6 bases. The CDR3 covers 15 residues. V dropped 1 base and J dropped 1 base, with 10 bases sitting between them. The germline CDR1 and CDR2 sequences are SEHNR and FQNEAQ (reference sequence). The CDR3 DNA reads TGTGCCAGCAGCTTAGATGGGGGGTTCCAAGAGACCCAGTACTTC. It encodes CASSLDGGFQETQYF.

The chain is built from TRBV7-2 and TRBJ1-4, with D hard to call. CDR3 length: 14 amino acids. Germline V gives CDR1 SGHTA, CDR2 FQGNSA. The germline V and J ends were trimmed by 5 bases and 7 bases, with 14 bases remaining between them. The CDR3, as DNA: TGTGCCAGCAGCCACCAGGCCCTGGGTGAAAAACTGTTTTTT. This codes for CASSHQALGEKLFF. The whole variable domain, filled in from reference TRBV7-2 and TRBJ1-4, reads GAGVSQSPSNKVTEKGKDVELRCDPISGHTALYWYRQSLGQGLEFLIYFQGNSAPDKSGLPSDRFSAERTGGSVSTLTIQRTQQEDSAVYLCASSHQALGEKLFFGSGTQLSVL.

As DNA, the CDR3 is TGCGCCAGCAGCTTGGGGGCTGTGGTTAATGAAAAACTGTTTTTT. It codes for CASSLGAVVNEKLFF. The genes are TRBV5-1 and TRBJ1-4; the D is unclear. V was cut by 0 bases and J by 4 bases, with 10 bases left in between. Germline CDR1 and CDR2: SGHRS and YFSETQ. CDR3 length: 15 residues.

This clone was seen just once. V and J are TRBV4-2 and TRBJ2-5, with TRBD2 matching 8 bases. Germline values: CDR1 LGHNA, CDR2 YNFKEQ. The length of the CDR3 is 14 residues. Trimming at V came to 6 bases and at J to 1 base, leaving 4 bases not matched to a gene. CDR3 sequence: CASSRAGAQETQYF. CDR3 sequence (DNA): TGTGCCAGCAGTCGAGCGGGGGCCCAAGAGACCCAGTACTTC.

The chain uses TRBV2 and TRBJ2-5; maybe TRBD1 (5 bases). The germline V gene encodes CDR1 SNHLY and CDR2 FYNNEI. This CDR3 contains 14 residues. V was shortened by 3 bases and J by 1 base, with 9 bases between the two germline ends. As DNA, the CDR3 is TGTGCCAGCAGTGACCGGACACCCCAAGAGACCCAGTACTTC. Amino acid sequence: CASSDRTPQETQYF.